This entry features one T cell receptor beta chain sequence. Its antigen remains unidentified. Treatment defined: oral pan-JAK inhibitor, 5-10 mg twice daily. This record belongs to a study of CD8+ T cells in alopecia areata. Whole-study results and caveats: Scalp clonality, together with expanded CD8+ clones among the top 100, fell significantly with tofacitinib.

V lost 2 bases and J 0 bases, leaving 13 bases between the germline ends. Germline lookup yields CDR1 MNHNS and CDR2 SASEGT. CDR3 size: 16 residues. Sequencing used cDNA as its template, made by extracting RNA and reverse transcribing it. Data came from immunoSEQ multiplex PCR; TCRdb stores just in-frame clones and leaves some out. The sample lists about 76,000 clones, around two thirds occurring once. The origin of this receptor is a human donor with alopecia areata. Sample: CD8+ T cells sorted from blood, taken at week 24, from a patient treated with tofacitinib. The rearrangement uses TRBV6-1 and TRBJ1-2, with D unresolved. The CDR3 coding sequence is TGTGCCAGCAGTGAAAGACCCCGACACCCTAACTATGGCTACACCTTC. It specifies CASSERPRHPNYGYTF.